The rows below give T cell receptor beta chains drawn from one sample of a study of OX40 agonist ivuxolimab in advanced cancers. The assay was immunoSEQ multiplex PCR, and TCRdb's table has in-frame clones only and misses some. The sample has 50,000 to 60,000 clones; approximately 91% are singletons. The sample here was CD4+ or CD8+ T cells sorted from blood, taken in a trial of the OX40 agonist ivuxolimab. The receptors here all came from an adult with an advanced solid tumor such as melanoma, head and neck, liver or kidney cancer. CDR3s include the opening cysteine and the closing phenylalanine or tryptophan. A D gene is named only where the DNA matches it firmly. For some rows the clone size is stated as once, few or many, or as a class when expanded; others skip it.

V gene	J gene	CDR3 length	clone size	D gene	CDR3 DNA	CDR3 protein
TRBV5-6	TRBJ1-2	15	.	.	TGTGCCAGCAGCCCGCAGGGTACGGAGGTGTATGGCTACACCTTC	CASSPQGTEVYGYTF
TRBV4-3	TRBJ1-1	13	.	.	TGCGCCAGCAGCCTTGACAGGAGACATGAAGCTTTCTTT	CASSLDRRHEAFF
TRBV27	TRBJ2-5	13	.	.	TGTGCCAGCAGTTTCGTTCCAGGAGAGACCCAGTACTTC	CASSFVPGETQYF
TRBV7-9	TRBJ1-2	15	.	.	TGTGCCAGCAGCTACTTTACCGGACTCGACTATGGCTACACCTTC	CASSYFTGLDYGYTF
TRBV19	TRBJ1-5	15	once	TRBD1	TGTGCCAGTAGTTGGGGCAGGGGGCCGGGACAGCCCCAGCATTTT	CASSWGRGPGQPQHF
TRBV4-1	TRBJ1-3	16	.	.	TGCGCCAGCAGCCCTGCCCTTGGCAGGGATGGAAACACCATATATTTT	CASSPALGRDGNTIYF
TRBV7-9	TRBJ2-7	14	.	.	TGTGCCAGCACCGAAACAACCAGGGCATACGAGCAGTACTTC	CASTETTRAYEQYF
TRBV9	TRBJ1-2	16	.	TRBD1	TGTGCCAGCAGCGACCGGGACAGGGGGCTTTACTTTGGCTACACCTTC	CASSDRDRGLYFGYTF
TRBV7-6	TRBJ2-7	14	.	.	TGTGCCAGCAGCTCCGACGGGAGCTCCTACGAGCAGTACTTC	CASSSDGSSYEQYF
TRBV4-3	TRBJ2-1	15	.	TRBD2	TGCGCCAGCAGTTCGTCCTACGGGGGGGCCGTTGAGCAGTTCTTC	CASSSSYGGAVEQFF
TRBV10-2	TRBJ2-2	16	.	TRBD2	TGCGCCAGCAGTGCAACTTCGTGGGGGGGGACCGGGGAGCTGTTTTTT	CASSATSWGGTGELFF
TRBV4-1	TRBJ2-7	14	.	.	TGCGCCAGCAGCCATACGTGGCAGGCCTACGAGCAGTACTTC	CASSHTWQAYEQYF
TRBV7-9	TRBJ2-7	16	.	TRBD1	TGTGCCAGCAGACCCCCTACCGGGACAGGGGCGTACGAGCAGTACTTC	CASRPPTGTGAYEQYF
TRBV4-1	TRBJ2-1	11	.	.	TGCGCCAGCAGCCAAGGGACCGAGCAGTTCTTC	CASSQGTEQFF
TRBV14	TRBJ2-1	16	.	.	TGTGCCAGCAGCCAAGAGTCGGAGAGCTCCTACAATGAGCAGTTCTTC	CASSQESESSYNEQFF
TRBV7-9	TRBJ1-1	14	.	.	TGTGCCAGCGCGGATTCAAGGGAAAACACTGAAGCTTTCTTT	CASADSRENTEAFF
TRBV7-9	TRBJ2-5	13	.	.	TGTGCCAGCAGCGACGTTACCCAAGAGACCCAGTACTTC	CASSDVTQETQYF
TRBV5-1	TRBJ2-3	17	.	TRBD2	TGCGCCAGCAGCTTTTCCGGGACTAGCGTCCCCGGTGATACGCAGTATTTT	CASSFSGTSVPGDTQYF
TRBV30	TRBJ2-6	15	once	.	TGTGCCTGGAGCCCCCCTCACTCTGGGGCCAACGTCCTGACTTTC	CAWSPPHSGANVLTF
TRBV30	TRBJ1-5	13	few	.	TGTGCCTGGAGTTTAAACAATAATCAGCCCCAGCATTTT	CAWSLNNNQPQHF
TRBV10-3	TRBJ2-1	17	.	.	TGTGCCATCAGGGGCGACAGCCCGTATTCCTCCTACAATGAGCAGTTCTTC	CAIRGDSPYSSYNEQFF
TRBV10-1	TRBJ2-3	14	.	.	TGCGCCAGCAGTCCGACAGGAATGCCCGATACGCAGTATTTT	CASSPTGMPDTQYF
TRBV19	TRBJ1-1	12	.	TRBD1	TGTGCCAGCGGACAGGATAGCACTGAAGCTTTCTTT	CASGQDSTEAFF